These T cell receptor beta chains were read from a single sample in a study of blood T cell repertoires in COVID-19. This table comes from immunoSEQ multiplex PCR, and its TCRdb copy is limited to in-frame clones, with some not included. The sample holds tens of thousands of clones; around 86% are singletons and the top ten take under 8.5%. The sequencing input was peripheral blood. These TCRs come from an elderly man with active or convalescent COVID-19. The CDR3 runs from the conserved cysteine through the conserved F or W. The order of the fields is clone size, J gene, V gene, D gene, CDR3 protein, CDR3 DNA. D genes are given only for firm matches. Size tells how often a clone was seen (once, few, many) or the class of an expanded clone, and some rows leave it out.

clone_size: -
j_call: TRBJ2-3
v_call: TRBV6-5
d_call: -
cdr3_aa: CATLRVASSTDTQYF
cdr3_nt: TGTGCCACCCTCCGAGTAGCGTCGAGCACAGATACGCAGTATTTT

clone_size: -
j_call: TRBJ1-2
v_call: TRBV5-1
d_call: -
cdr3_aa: CASSQDSYGYTF
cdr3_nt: TGCGCCAGCAGTCAAGACAGCTATGGCTACACCTTC

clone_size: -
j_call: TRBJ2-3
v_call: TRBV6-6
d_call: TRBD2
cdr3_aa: CASSLLADNTDTQYF
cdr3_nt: TGTGCCAGCAGTTTGCTAGCGGACAACACAGATACGCAGTATTTT

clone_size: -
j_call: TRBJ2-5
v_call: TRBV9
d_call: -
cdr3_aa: CASSFRAGETQYF
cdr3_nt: TGTGCCAGCAGCTTCAGGGCGGGGGAGACCCAGTACTTC

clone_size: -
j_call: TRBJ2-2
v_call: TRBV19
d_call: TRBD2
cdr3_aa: CASRRRGGGNTGELFF
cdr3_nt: TGTGCCAGTAGGAGGCGGGGCGGGGGGAACACCGGGGAGCTGTTTTTT

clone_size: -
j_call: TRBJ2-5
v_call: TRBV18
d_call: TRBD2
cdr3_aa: CASSASSGGVETQYF
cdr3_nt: TGTGCCAGCTCAGCTTCTAGCGGGGGAGTTGAGACCCAGTACTTC

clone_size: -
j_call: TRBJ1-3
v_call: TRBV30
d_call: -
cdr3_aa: CAWSGPRVGNTIYF
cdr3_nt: TGTGCCTGGAGTGGTCCCAGGGTCGGAAACACCATATATTTT

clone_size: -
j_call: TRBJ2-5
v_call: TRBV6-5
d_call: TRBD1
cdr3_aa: CASSYSRTGGLQTQYF
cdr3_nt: TGTGCCAGCAGTTACTCGAGAACAGGGGGCCTTCAGACCCAGTACTTC

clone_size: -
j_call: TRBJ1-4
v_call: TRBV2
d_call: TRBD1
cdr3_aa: CASSVRDRGPATNEKLFF
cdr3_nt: TGTGCCAGCAGTGTCCGGGACAGGGGACCCGCAACTAATGAAAAACTGTTTTTT

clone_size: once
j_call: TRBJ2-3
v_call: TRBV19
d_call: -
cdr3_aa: CASSIGTGQVGYTQYF
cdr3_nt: TGTGCCAGTAGTATAGGCACGGGACAAGTCGGATATACGCAGTATTTT

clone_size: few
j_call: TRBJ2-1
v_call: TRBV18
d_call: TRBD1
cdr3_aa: CASSTGQGAVNEQFF
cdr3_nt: TGTGCCAGCTCAACCGGACAGGGGGCAGTTAATGAGCAGTTCTTC

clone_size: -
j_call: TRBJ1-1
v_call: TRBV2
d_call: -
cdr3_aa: CASSAQVNTEAFF
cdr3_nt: TGTGCCAGCAGCGCCCAGGTGAACACTGAAGCTTTCTTT

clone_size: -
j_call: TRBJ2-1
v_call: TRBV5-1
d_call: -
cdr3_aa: CASSSVTDNEQFF
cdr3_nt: TGCGCCAGCAGCTCAGTTACAGATAATGAGCAGTTCTTC

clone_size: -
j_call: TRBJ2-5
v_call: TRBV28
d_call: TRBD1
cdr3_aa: CASSDRVRETQYF
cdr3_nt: TGTGCCAGCAGCGACAGGGTGAGAGAGACCCAGTACTTC

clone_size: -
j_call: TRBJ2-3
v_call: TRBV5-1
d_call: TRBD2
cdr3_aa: CASGLAGGSTDTQYF
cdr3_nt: TGCGCCAGCGGGCTAGCGGGGGGTTCCACAGATACGCAGTATTTT

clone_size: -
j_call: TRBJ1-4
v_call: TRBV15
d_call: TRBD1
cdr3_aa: CATSRETGDSEKLFF
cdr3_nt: TGTGCCACCAGCAGAGAGACAGGGGATTCTGAAAAACTGTTTTTT

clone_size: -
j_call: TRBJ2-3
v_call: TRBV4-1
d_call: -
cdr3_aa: CASSQIPHPMEYTQYF
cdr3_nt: TGCGCCAGCAGCCAGATTCCCCACCCGATGGAGTATACGCAGTATTTT

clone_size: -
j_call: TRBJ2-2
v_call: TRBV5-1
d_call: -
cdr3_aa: CASSVDRLNTGELFF
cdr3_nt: TGCGCCAGCAGCGTCGACAGGTTAAACACCGGGGAGCTGTTTTTT

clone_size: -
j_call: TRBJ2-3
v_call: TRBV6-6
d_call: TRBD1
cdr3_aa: CASSYRTGGADTQYF
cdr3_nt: TGTGCCAGCAGTTACCGGACAGGGGGCGCAGATACGCAGTATTTT

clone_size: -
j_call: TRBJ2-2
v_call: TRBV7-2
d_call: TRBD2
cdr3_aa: CASDPAGANTGELFF
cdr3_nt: TGTGCCAGCGATCCAGCGGGGGCGAACACCGGGGAGCTGTTTTTT

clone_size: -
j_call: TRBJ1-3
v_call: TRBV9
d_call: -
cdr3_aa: CASSVDTGTGNTIYF
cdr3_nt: TGTGCCAGCAGCGTAGATACAGGGACTGGAAACACCATATATTTT

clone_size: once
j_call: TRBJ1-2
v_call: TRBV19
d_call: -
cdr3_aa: CASSIRDRDGYTF
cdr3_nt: TGTGCCAGTAGTATAAGAGACAGAGATGGCTACACCTTC

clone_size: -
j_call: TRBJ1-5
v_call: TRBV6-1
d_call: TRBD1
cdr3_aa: CASSDLQGARLGNQPQHF
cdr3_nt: TGTGCCAGCAGTGATCTCCAGGGGGCGAGGTTGGGCAATCAGCCCCAGCATTTT

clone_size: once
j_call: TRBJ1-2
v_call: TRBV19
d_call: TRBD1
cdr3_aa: CASSISGQGSSDGYTF
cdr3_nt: TGTGCCAGTAGTATATCGGGACAGGGGTCATCGGATGGCTACACCTTC

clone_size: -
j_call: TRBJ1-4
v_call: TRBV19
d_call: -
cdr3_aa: CASRKSHIYEKLFF
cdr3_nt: TGTGCCAGTAGAAAGTCTCACATATATGAAAAACTGTTTTTT

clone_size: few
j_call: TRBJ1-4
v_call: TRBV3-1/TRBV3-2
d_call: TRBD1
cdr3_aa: CASSPGTGLRDEKLFF
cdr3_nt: TGTGCCAGCAGCCCAGGGACAGGGTTAAGGGATGAAAAACTGTTTTTT

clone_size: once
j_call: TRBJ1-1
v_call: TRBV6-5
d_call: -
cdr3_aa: CASSLQQSNTEAFF
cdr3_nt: TGTGCCAGCAGCTTACAGCAATCAAACACTGAAGCTTTCTTT

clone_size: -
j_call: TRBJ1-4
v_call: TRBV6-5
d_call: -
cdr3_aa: CASRSRQAMREKLFF
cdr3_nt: TGTGCCAGCAGGTCTCGACAGGCGATGCGTGAAAAACTGTTTTTT

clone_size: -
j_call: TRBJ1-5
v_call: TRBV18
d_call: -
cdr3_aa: CASSPLGITGPGQPQHF
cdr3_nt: TGTGCCAGCTCACCACTGGGGATTACAGGGCCAGGACAGCCCCAGCATTTT

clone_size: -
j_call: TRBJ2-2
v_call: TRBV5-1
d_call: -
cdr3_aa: CASSSRRGTGELFF
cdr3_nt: TGCGCCAGCAGCTCCCGCAGGGGAACCGGGGAGCTGTTTTTT

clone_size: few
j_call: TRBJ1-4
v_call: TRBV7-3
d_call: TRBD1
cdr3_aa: CASSRDRGEKLFF
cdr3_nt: TGTGCCAGCAGTAGGGACAGAGGAGAAAAACTGTTTTTT

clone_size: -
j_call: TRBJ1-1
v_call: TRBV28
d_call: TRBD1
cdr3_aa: CASSGQASAFF
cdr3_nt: TGTGCCAGCAGTGGACAGGCATCCGCTTTCTTT

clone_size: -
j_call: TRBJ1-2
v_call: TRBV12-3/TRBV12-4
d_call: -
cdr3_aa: CASSLGGDGYTF
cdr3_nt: TGTGCCAGCAGTTTGGGAGGGGATGGCTACACCTTC

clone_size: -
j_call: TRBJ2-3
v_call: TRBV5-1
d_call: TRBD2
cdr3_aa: CASTSGGVRDTQYF
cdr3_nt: TGCGCCAGCACGAGCGGGGGGGTACGTGATACGCAGTATTTT

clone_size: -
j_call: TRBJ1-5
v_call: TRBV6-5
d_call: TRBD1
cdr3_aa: CASTGRGRGNQPQHF
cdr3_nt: TGTGCCAGCACCGGGAGGGGGCGGGGCAATCAGCCCCAGCATTTT

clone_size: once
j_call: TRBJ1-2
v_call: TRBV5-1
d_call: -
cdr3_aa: CASKLGLGGEGYGYTF
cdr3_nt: TGCGCCAGCAAGCTTGGACTGGGAGGGGAGGGCTATGGCTACACCTTC

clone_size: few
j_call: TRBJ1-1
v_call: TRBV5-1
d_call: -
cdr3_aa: CASSLTTVNTEAFF
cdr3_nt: TGCGCCAGCAGCTTGACGACAGTGAACACTGAAGCTTTCTTT

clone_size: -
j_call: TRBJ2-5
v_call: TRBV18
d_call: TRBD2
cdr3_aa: CASSPLTSGGQETQYF
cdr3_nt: TGTGCCAGCTCACCCCTGACTAGCGGGGGGCAAGAGACCCAGTACTTC

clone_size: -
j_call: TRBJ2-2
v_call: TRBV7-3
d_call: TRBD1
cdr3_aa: CASSSPGQGNTGELFF
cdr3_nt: TGTGCCAGCAGCTCCCCGGGACAGGGGAACACCGGGGAGCTGTTTTTT

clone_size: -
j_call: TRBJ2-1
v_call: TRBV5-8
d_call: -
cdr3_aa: CASSPRSARTYNEQFF
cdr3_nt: TGTGCCAGCAGCCCTCGGAGCGCCCGTACCTACAATGAGCAGTTCTTC

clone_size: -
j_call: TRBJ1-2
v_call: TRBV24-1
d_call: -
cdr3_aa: CAVKGGTDGYTF
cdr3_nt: TGTGCCGTTAAGGGAGGGACGGACGGCTACACCTTC